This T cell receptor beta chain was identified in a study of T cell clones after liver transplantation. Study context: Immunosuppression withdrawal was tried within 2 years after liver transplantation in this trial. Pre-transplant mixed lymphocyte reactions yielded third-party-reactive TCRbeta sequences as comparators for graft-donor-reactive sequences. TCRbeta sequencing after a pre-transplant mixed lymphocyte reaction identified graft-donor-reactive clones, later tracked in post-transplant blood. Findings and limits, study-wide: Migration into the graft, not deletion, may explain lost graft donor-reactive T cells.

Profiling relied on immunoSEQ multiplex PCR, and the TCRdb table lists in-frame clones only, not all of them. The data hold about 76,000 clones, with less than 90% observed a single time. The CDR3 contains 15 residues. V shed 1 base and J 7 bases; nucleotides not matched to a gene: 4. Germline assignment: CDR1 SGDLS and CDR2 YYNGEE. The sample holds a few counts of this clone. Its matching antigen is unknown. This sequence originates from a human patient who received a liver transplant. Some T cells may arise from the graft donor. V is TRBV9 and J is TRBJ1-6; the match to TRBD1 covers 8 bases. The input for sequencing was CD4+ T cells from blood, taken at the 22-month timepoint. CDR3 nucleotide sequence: TGTGCCAGCAGCGTACGACAGGGGTCGAATTCACCCCTCCACTTT. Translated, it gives CASSVRQGSNSPLHF.